A single sample gave rise to the 26 T cell receptor beta chains below, sequenced in a study of blood T cell repertoires in COVID-19. Sequenced by immunoSEQ multiplex PCR; TCRdb stores in-frame clones only, minus some. The profile shows approximately 70,000 clones, about 89% of them singletons. Sequencing was performed on peripheral blood. The source of these receptors is a woman aged 60-75 years with acute or convalescent COVID-19.

The chain is built from TRBV4-2 and TRBJ2-2; 11 bases map to TRBD2. V shed 5 bases, J shed 3 bases, and the junction held 11 bases outside the gene matches. The CDR3 loop spans 18 amino acids. From germline, CDR1 is LGHNA and CDR2 YNFKEQ. CDR3 sequence: CASSTYSGGAIDTGELFF. The CDR3 bases are TGTGCCAGCAGCACCTATAGCGGGGGGGCAATAGACACCGGGGAGCTGTTTTTT.

The chain is built from TRBV14 and TRBJ2-3; possible D gene TRBD2, 5 bases. CDR1 is SGHDN, CDR2 FVKESK, per germline. CDR3 length equals 15 residues. The V and J ends lost 0 bases and 2 bases respectively, with 9 bases between them. In DNA form, the CDR3 reads TGTGCCAGCAGCCAAGACGAGGGTTACACAGATACGCAGTATTTT. Amino acids: CASSQDEGYTDTQYF.

The rearrangement joins TRBV6-1 to TRBJ2-7; D gene ambiguous. There are 17 residues in the CDR3. V gave up 2 bases and J gave up 0 bases, with 17 bases separating them. CDR1 MNHNS and CDR2 SASEGT come from the germline V gene. DNA for the CDR3: TGTGCCAGCAGTGAATATGATGTTACACCCACCTCCTACGAGCAGTACTTC. The encoded protein is CASSEYDVTPTSYEQYF.

The chain has TRBV20-1 and TRBJ2-5; maybe TRBD2 (5 bases). The germline V and J ends were trimmed by 3 bases and 5 bases, with 10 bases remaining between them. CDR1 and CDR2 (germline): DFQATT, SNEGSKA (reference sequence). The length of the CDR3 is 12 residues. This chain's CDR3 is CSASRGRETQYF. In DNA, the CDR3 is TGCAGTGCTAGTCGGGGTAGGGAGACCCAGTACTTC.

This clone is a singleton in its sample. The chain employs TRBV19 and TRBJ1-2, with a weak D call TRBD1 (6 bases). Trimming removed 6 bases at V and 4 bases at J, with 18 bases between. The CDR3 sequence is 15 residues long. Germline V gene data show CDR1 as LNHDA and CDR2 as SQIVND (reference sequence). The CDR3 loop reads CASSARDTAIYGYTF. Written as DNA, the CDR3 is TGTGCCAGTAGCGCCCGGGACACGGCGATCTATGGCTACACCTTC.

This rearrangement joins TRBV3-1 (or the pseudogene TRBV3-2) to TRBJ1-1; the D gene is possibly TRBD1 (5 bases). This CDR3 region has 17 residues. Germline V gene sequence: CDR1 LGHDT, CDR2 YNNKEL (reference sequence). With 4 bases removed from V and 5 bases from J, the gap between germline ends came to 23 bases. The chain's CDR3 is CASSLQAGKTLGTEAFF. DNA of the CDR3: TGTGCCAGCAGCCTTCAAGCAGGGAAAACTCTTGGGACTGAAGCTTTCTTT.

The gene calls are TRBV25-1 and TRBJ2-5, with D perhaps matching TRBD1 (7 bases). Trimming took 8 bases from V and 1 from J, leaving 17 bases between them. Per germline, CDR1 MGHDK and CDR2 SYGVNS. The CDR3 loop spans 15 amino acids. CDR3 sequence reads: CASGRTRTGQETQYF. The CDR3 DNA reads as TGTGCCAGCGGGAGGACCCGGACAGGCCAAGAGACCCAGTACTTC. Combining the CDR3 with reference TRBV25-1 and TRBJ2-5 gives the whole variable domain EADIYQTPRYLVIGTGKKITLECSQTMGHDKMYWYQQDPGMELHLIHYSYGVNSTEKGDLSSESTVSRIRTEHFPLTLESARPSHTSQYLCASGRTRTGQETQYFGPGTRLLVL.

This clone was picked up a small number of times. The chain carries TRBV2 and TRBJ1-5; D uncertain. V was shortened by 3 bases and J by 0 bases, with 6 bases between the two germline ends. Germline-derived CDR1 and CDR2 are SNHLY and FYNNEI. CDR3 size: 14 residues. This chain's CDR3 is CASSDAFSNQPQHF. The CDR3 DNA follows: TGTGCCAGCAGTGACGCGTTTAGCAATCAGCCCCAGCATTTT.

J is TRBJ1-2 and V is TRBV6-1; possible D gene TRBD1, 6 bases. Germline V gene data show CDR1 as MNHNS and CDR2 as SASEGT. Trimming pared 0 bases from V and 0 bases from J, leaving 8 bases between. The CDR3 spans 15 residues. The CDR3: CASSEAQGSNYGYTF. CDR3 sequence (DNA): TGTGCCAGCAGTGAAGCACAGGGTTCTAACTATGGCTACACCTTC.

This chain connects TRBV11-2 to TRBJ2-2; perhaps TRBD2 as D (5 bases). The CDR3 has 16 residues. Deletions cut 1 base from V and 2 bases from J, with 11 bases between. The germline V gene has CDR1 SGHAT and CDR2 FQNNGV. Here the CDR3 DNA reads TGTGCCAGCAGCTTAGTTTCTCGGGGAAACACCGGGGAGCTGTTTTTT. The encoded protein is CASSLVSRGNTGELFF.

The chain uses TRBV29-1 and TRBJ1-3; the D is unclear. Trimming took off 5 bases at V and 0 bases at J, with 11 bases between the two ends. Germline V gives CDR1 SQVTM, CDR2 ANQGSEA. The CDR3 sequence is 14 residues long. The CDR3 nucleotides read TGCAGCGTTCGAGGCAGCTACTCTGGAAACACCATATATTTT. It yields the protein CSVRGSYSGNTIYF.

The J gene is TRBJ1-4, the V gene TRBV5-8, with D maybe TRBD1 (5 bases). Trimming took 3 bases from V and 7 from J, leaving 16 bases between them. CDR3 length equals 15 residues. Germline lookup yields CDR1 SGHTS and CDR2 YDEGEE. The chain's CDR3 is CASSSRTPGGEKLFF. DNA of the CDR3: TGTGCCAGCAGCTCCCGGACACCGGGGGGTGAAAAACTGTTTTTT.

V is TRBV29-1 and J is TRBJ1-1, with D possibly matching TRBD1 (5 bases). The V gene's germline CDR1 is SQVTM and CDR2 ANQGSEA. With 5 bases removed from V and 5 bases from J, the gap between germline ends came to 24 bases. There are 16 residues in the CDR3. The CDR3 spells CSVLARRAATDTEAFF. The CDR3 DNA is TGCAGCGTTTTGGCCCGCAGGGCGGCCACTGATACTGAAGCTTTCTTT.

This clone was detected once. The CDR3 reads CASSRGVSYEQYF. The CDR3 nucleotides read TGTGCCAGCAGCCGCGGGGTTTCCTACGAGCAGTACTTC. The chain employs TRBV2 and TRBJ2-7; a possible D gene is TRBD2 (6 bases). The V end lost 6 bases, the J end lost 1 base, and 10 bases lay between the germline ends. Germline V gene data show CDR1 as SNHLY and CDR2 as FYNNEI. The CDR3 has 13 amino acids.

J is TRBJ1-3 and V is TRBV5-5, with D hard to call. V lost 4 bases, J lost 0 bases, and 8 bases lay in between. CDR3 length: 14 amino acids. From germline, CDR1 is SGHKS and CDR2 YYEKEE (reference sequence). This CDR3 is CASSRTVSGNTIYF. The CDR3 DNA reads TGTGCCAGCAGCCGTACAGTCTCTGGAAACACCATATATTTT.

CDR3 DNA: TGTGCCAGCAAGATGACAGGAATGTACGAGCAGTACTTC. It codes for CASKMTGMYEQYF. The chain is built from TRBV6-5 and TRBJ2-7, with D possibly being TRBD1 (6 bases). CDR1 and CDR2 from the germline V gene are MNHEY and SVGAGI. The length of the CDR3 is 13 residues. Between the trimmed V and J ends, which lost 7 bases and 4 bases, there was a span of 14 bases.

V gene TRBV25-1 combines with J gene TRBJ1-1; possible D gene TRBD1, 6 bases. From germline, CDR1 is MGHDK and CDR2 SYGVNS. Trimming took off 5 bases at V and 5 bases at J, with 12 bases between the two ends. The CDR3 is made up of 13 amino acids. The chain's CDR3 is CASSPQGQTEAFF. For the CDR3, the DNA is TGTGCCAGCAGTCCCCAGGGACAAACTGAAGCTTTCTTT.

This chain joins TRBV2 and TRBJ2-7, with 9 bases fitting TRBD1. The germline CDR1 and CDR2 sequences are SNHLY and FYNNEI. The trim removed 8 bases at V and 6 bases at J, leaving 8 bases unmatched. This CDR3 spans 13 amino acids. The CDR3 sequence is CASQTGGQAEQYF. The CDR3 DNA sequence: TGTGCCAGCCAGACAGGGGGTCAGGCCGAGCAGTACTTC.

This chain uses TRBV29-1 with TRBJ2-5; D possibly corresponds to TRBD1 (6 bases). V lost 8 bases and J lost 5, with 21 bases in between. The germline V gene has CDR1 SQVTM and CDR2 ANQGSEA. This CDR3 has 14 amino acids. CDR3 coding DNA: TGCAGCACCCGCCGGGCAGGGGAGAGGGAGACCCAGTACTTC. It specifies CSTRRAGERETQYF.

J is TRBJ1-1 and V is TRBV7-3, with unresolved D. The CDR3 consists of 14 residues. Germline CDR1 SGHTA, CDR2 FQGTGA. V dropped 4 bases and J dropped 4 bases, with 13 bases sitting between them. CDR3 loop: CASSSMGEGTEAFF. The DNA for the CDR3 is TGTGCCAGCAGCTCGATGGGCGAAGGCACTGAAGCTTTCTTT.

This sequence joins TRBV27 and TRBJ2-7; 13 nucleotides match TRBD2. Germline CDR1 reads MNHEY; CDR2 reads SMNVEV (reference sequence). CDR3 length equals 17 residues. V lost 5 bases and J lost 4; bases outside the gene matches: 11. CDR3 nucleotides: TGTGCCAGCAGTCCCAGACTAGCGGGGGGCTCTTTATACGAGCAGTACTTC. This encodes CASSPRLAGGSLYEQYF.

V gene TRBV11-2 combines with J gene TRBJ2-1; 9 positions match TRBD2. CDR1 and CDR2 (germline): SGHAT, FQNNGV. The CDR3 totals 15 residues. With 1 base clipped from V and 4 bases from J, the junction kept 2 bases outside the gene matches. CDR3 nucleotide sequence: TGTGCCAGCAGCTTAGTTGCGGGGGGGTACAATGAGCAGTTCTTC. This sequence encodes CASSLVAGGYNEQFF.

V usage is TRBV30 and J usage is TRBJ1-2, with TRBD1 matching over 7 bases. Germline CDR1 is GTSNPN and CDR2 is SVGIG (reference sequence). The CDR3 totals 13 residues. Unmatched junction bases numbered 5, after V lost 7 bases and J lost 0 bases. CDR3 sequence (DNA): TGTGCCTCGTGGGGGACAGCTAACTATGGCTACACCTTC. As protein: CASWGTANYGYTF. Drawing the rest from reference TRBV30 and TRBJ1-2, the complete variable domain is SQTIHQWPATLVQPVGSPLSLECTVEGTSNPNLYWYRQAAGRGLQLLFYSVGIGQISSEVPQNLSASRPQDRQFILSSKKLLLSDSGFYLCASWGTANYGYTFGSGTRLTVV.

This clone was observed a single time. The gene calls are TRBV5-1 and TRBJ2-1, with 7 bases that match TRBD2. This CDR3 has 17 residues. The trim removed 4 bases at V and 4 bases at J, leaving 14 bases unmatched. Germline loops: CDR1 SGHRS, CDR2 YFSETQ. CDR3 protein: CASSLGGRGRKYNEQFF. The DNA of the CDR3 is TGCGCCAGCAGCCTAGGTGGGAGGGGCCGAAAGTACAATGAGCAGTTCTTC.

This CDR3 reads CASSRDRLQETQYF. CDR3 DNA sequence: TGTGCCAGCAGTCGTGACAGGTTGCAGGAGACCCAGTACTTC. The rearrangement uses TRBV5-6 and TRBJ2-5; possible D gene TRBD1, 6 bases. V lost 5 bases to trimming and J lost 5 bases, with 16 bases between them. This CDR3 comprises 14 residues. In germline, CDR1 is SGHDT, CDR2 YYEEEE.

This clone was detected once. The genes are TRBV20-1 and TRBJ2-7, with 10 bases that match TRBD2. The CDR3 length is 13 residues. The germline CDR1 and CDR2 sequences are DFQATT and SNEGSKA (reference sequence). With V trimmed by 3 bases and J by 3 bases, 2 bases remained unmatched. The CDR3 sequence is CSASSGGIYEQYF. The CDR3 coding sequence is TGCAGTGCTAGTAGCGGGGGGATCTACGAGCAGTACTTC.